A selection of T cell receptor beta chains follows, all from one sample in a study of blood T cells in healthy people across ages. TCRdb redid the calling of the 5' RACE reads with MiXCR, one entry per CDR3 protein. The sample shows 600,000 to 900,000 distinct CDR3 sequences, more than 25% of them seen only once. The same data also went into a second study, on T cells of mothers and their children.

Sequencing was done on a sample of blood. All receptors come from a boy between 5 and 17 years old in good health. Each CDR3 is given with its conserved first and last residue. A D gene is named only where the DNA matches it firmly. Size tells how often a clone was seen (once, few, many) or the class of an expanded clone, and some rows leave it out.

V gene	J gene	clone size	D gene	CDR3 protein	CDR3 DNA
TRBV4-2	TRBJ2-7	NA	TRBD1	CASSGTGGNEQYF	TGTGCCAGCAGCGGGACAGGGGGAAACGAGCAGTACTTC
TRBV28	TRBJ1-2	NA	TRBD1	CASSPYDRGREGYTF	TGTGCCAGCAGCCCGTATGACAGGGGGCGGGAGGGCTACACCTTC
TRBV24-1	TRBJ1-5	NA	NA	CATSDLRGPQHF	TGTGCCACCAGTGATCTCCGGGGGCCCCAGCATTTT
TRBV29-1	TRBJ1-4	few	TRBD1	CSAKPGQGNEKLFF	TGCAGCGCAAAACCGGGACAGGGGAATGAAAAACTGTTTTTT
TRBV30	TRBJ2-5	few	NA	CAWSDWQETQYF	TGTGCCTGGAGTGATTGGCAAGAGACCCAGTACTTC
TRBV11-1	TRBJ1-5	NA	TRBD1	CASSHPDRVSNQPQHF	TGTGCCAGCAGCCACCCAGACAGGGTTAGCAATCAGCCCCAGCATTTT
TRBV5-4	TRBJ2-7	few	NA	CAIPIYEQYF	TGTGCCATCCCGATCTACGAGCAGTACTTC
TRBV10-2	TRBJ2-3	NA	NA	CASSLQGGLPDTQYF	TGCGCCAGCAGTCTACAGGGTGGGCTCCCAGATACGCAGTATTTT
TRBV10-3	TRBJ2-7	NA	NA	CAIRDPDTYEQYF	TGTGCCATCAGGGACCCTGACACCTACGAGCAGTACTTC
TRBV7-2	TRBJ2-1	NA	TRBD2	CASSLAPLAGGNNEQFF	TGTGCCAGCAGCTTAGCGCCACTAGCGGGGGGCAACAATGAGCAGTTCTTC
TRBV15	TRBJ2-1	NA	NA	CATSRDLPGHEQFF	TGTGCCACCAGCAGAGATCTTCCGGGCCATGAGCAGTTCTTC
TRBV4-1	TRBJ1-2	NA	NA	CASSLSEEGGTNYGYTF	TGCGCCAGCAGCCTTTCGGAGGAGGGGGGGACTAACTATGGCTACACCTTC
TRBV7-9	TRBJ2-6	few	NA	CALYGGPGANVLTF	TGTGCCTTGTATGGGGGGCCTGGGGCCAACGTCCTGACTTTC
TRBV5-1	TRBJ2-1	few	TRBD1	CASSRSGQGNYNEQFF	TGCGCCAGCAGCCGTTCTGGACAGGGTAACTACAATGAGCAGTTCTTC
TRBV7-9	TRBJ2-1	few	NA	CASSPLEGAYNEQFF	TGTGCCAGCAGCCCCTTGGAGGGGGCCTACAATGAGCAGTTCTTC
TRBV20-1	TRBJ2-7	NA	NA	CSARGLASSLEQYF	TGCAGTGCTAGAGGTCTGGCTAGCTCCCTCGAGCAGTACTTC